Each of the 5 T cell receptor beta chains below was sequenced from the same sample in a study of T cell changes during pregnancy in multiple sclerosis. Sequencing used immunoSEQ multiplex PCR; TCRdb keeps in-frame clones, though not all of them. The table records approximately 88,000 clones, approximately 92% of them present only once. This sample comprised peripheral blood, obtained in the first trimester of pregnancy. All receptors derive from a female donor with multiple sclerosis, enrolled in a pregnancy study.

CDR3: CASSLLGVAYEQYF. The CDR3 DNA reads TGTGCCAGCAGTCTATTAGGGGTAGCCTACGAGCAGTACTTC. The chain recombines TRBV27 with TRBJ2-7; D possibly corresponds to TRBD1 (5 bases). Trimming left V 5 bases short and J 2 bases short, with 13 bases between. Germline V gives CDR1 MNHEY, CDR2 SMNVEV (reference sequence). The CDR3 is made up of 14 amino acids.

The CDR3 here is CASSLVASYEQYF. DNA of the CDR3: TGCGCCAGCAGCTTGGTGGCCTCCTACGAGCAGTACTTC. The rearrangement uses TRBV5-1 and TRBJ2-7, with D hard to call. Per the germline V gene, CDR1 is SGHRS and CDR2 is YFSETQ. CDR3 size: 13 residues. V was clipped by 0 bases and J by 0 bases, with 4 bases between them. Full variable domain (rest looked up from reference TRBV5-1 and TRBJ2-7): KAGVTQTPRYLIKTRGQQVTLSCSPISGHRSVSWYQQTPGQGLQFLFEYFSETQRNKGNFPGRFSGRQFSNSRSEMNVSTLELGDSALYLCASSLVASYEQYFGPGTRLTVT.

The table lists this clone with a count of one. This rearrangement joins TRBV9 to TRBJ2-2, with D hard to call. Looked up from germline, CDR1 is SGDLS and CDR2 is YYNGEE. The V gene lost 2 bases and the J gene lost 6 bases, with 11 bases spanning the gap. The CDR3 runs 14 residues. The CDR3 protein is CASSVGPVAGELFF. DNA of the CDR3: TGTGCCAGCAGCGTTGGGCCGGTAGCCGGGGAGCTGTTTTTT. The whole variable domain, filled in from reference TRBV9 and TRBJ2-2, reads DSGVTQTPKHLITATGQRVTLRCSPRSGDLSVYWYQQSLDQGLQFLIQYYNGEERAKGNILERFSAQQFPDLHSELNLSSLELGDSALYFCASSVGPVAGELFFGEGSRLTVL.

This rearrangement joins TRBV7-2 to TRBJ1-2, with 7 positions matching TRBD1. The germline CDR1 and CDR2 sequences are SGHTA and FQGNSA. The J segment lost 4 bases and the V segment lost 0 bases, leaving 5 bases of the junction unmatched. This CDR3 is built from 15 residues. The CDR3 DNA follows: TGTGCCAGCAGCTTAGCCCTGACAGGGCGCTATGGCTACACCTTC. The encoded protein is CASSLALTGRYGYTF.

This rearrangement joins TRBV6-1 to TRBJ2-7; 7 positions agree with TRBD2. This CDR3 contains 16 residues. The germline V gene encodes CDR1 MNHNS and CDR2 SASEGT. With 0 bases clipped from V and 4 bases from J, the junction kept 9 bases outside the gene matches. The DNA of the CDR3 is TGTGCCAGCAGTGAAGCGGGGGGGAGCCTTGGGTACGAGCAGTACTTC. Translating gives CASSEAGGSLGYEQYF.